The clone carrying this T cell receptor (beta chain) has more than one count but fewer than ten. This specimen comes from a study of blood T cell repertoires in COVID-19. Study-level background: Sites in the United States, Italy and Spain provided acute and convalescent COVID-19 samples. Nucleic acid was either cDNA or gDNA, and it came from T cells, B-cell-depleted T cells, or PBMCs.

Authors' processing steps: Amplification of reference gene primers provided the estimated nucleated cell counts. The repertoire was sequenced with immunoSEQ multiplex PCR; TCRdb's copy has only in-frame clones and lacks some. V, J and clone size reflect that table, while D and trimming were determined from the DNA. The sample holds 140,000 to 150,000 clones, approximately 88% seen once. The receptor was derived from a woman aged 45-59 years with acute or convalescent COVID-19. The source material was peripheral blood.

CDR3: CASSSQWATQYF. The CDR3 region has the DNA TGCGCCAGCAGCTCCCAGTGGGCGACGCAGTATTTT. The V and J genes are TRBV5-1 and TRBJ2-3; D is undetermined. V shed 3 bases and J shed 9 bases, with 11 bases lying between them. Germline CDR1 reads SGHRS; CDR2 reads YFSETQ. The CDR3 is 12 residues long.